The present TCR beta chain was sequenced within a study of blood T cell repertoires in COVID-19 (dated by TCRdb to about 2020). Looking at the study overall: Collaborator samples came from the United States, Italy and Spain and covered acute and convalescent phases of COVID-19. HLA class I and class II types, where available, came from metadata supplied by the sample provider rather than from assay-based typing. The sample metadata nearly always contained a de-identified subject ID, COVID-19 status, age in years and sex. Samples came from the ongoing ImmuneRACE study (first 160 participants) plus 1,254 subjects from 6 global collaborators. The dataset comprised deeply sampled blood TCRbeta repertoires from subjects exposed to, actively infected with, or recovered from COVID-19. The material from the prospective study consisted of cDNA or gDNA derived from T cells, B-cell-depleted T cells, or PBMCs. The repertoires were made available in a free public database intended to serve as a resource for research on the immune response to SARS-CoV-2.

The collaborating institutions used their own protocols to collect whole blood in K2EDTA tubes. Collaborator samples were shipped for TCRbeta analysis as frozen whole blood, isolated PBMCs, or DNA extracted from either sample type. Concerning this clone: The antigen it binds to is not known. Base qualities are not recorded, but no much larger clone differs from it by a single base.

What the study reported, not specific to this receptor: The quantity of clinical and demographic metadata differed by source and by participant and was supplied without curation.

TCRbeta CDR3 regions were amplified from genomic DNA using the immunoSEQ Assay, a bias-controlled multiplex PCR. As for the original processing: The number of nucleated cells in each sample was estimated from the amplification of reference gene primers within the assay. Sequence reads were collapsed and filtered to measure the absolute abundance of every unique TCRbeta CDR3 rearrangement. Productive Simpson clonality was computed per sample as the square root of Simpson's diversity index over productive rearrangements. TCRdb's version of the immuneACCESS table is confined to in-frame rearrangements and falls short of the full clone set. An unresolved V gene accounts for under half of the shortfall where checked; the remainder is of unknown origin. From that table come the V and J calls and clone size; the DNA was used to work out D and trimming. The sample table lists around 220,000 clones, over 75% of them with a count of one. 3.5% to 4.5% of the sample belongs to the ten largest clones.

The CDR3 has 14 amino acids, counting the end cysteine and phenylalanine. The CDR3 DNA has 42 bases and is translated from base 1. From the germline V gene, CDR1 is KGHSH and CDR2 is LQKENI. Clipping removes 5 bases from V and 0 bases from J, with 1 as the unmatched junction base count. The chain employs TRBV18 and TRBJ1-1; 9 junctional bases match TRBD1. The specimen was peripheral blood. This sequence was found in a man aged 50-60 years with acute or convalescent COVID-19. The CDR3 region reads CASSDRGVNTEAFF. The DNA sequence is given as TGTGCCAGCTCAGACAGGGGGGTGAACACTGAAGCTTTCTTT.